These 25 T cell receptor beta chains came from one sample sequenced in a study of blood T cell repertoires in COVID-19. Sequencing used immunoSEQ multiplex PCR; TCRdb keeps in-frame clones, though not all of them. The sample contains some 200,000 clones, about four fifths of which appear only once. Sequencing was performed on peripheral blood. These receptors all come from a woman in her thirties or forties with acute or convalescent COVID-19.

V is TRBV28 and J is TRBJ1-2; D unclear. The germline gives CDR1 MDHEN, CDR2 SYDVKM. With 3 bases removed from V and 3 bases from J, the gap between germline ends came to 2 bases. This CDR3 contains 11 residues. CDR3 region: CASSFDYGYTF. CDR3 nucleotides: TGTGCCAGCAGTTTCGACTATGGCTACACCTTC.

The chain is built from TRBV7-2 and TRBJ1-3; 8 bases are shared with TRBD1. The length of the CDR3 is 18 residues. V was clipped by 0 bases and J by 4 bases; unmatched bases: 11. Looked up from germline, CDR1 is SGHTA and CDR2 is FQGNSA. Here the CDR3 DNA reads TGTGCCAGCAGCTTAGCCGCCTACGGACAGGGATCGGGAAACACCATATATTTT. Translation: CASSLAAYGQGSGNTIYF.

This chain links TRBV18 with TRBJ1-4; TRBD1 is a possible D gene (6 bases). Trimming pared 3 bases from V and 0 bases from J, leaving 14 bases between. The CDR3 loop spans 17 amino acids. Germline lookup yields CDR1 KGHSH and CDR2 LQKENI. The CDR3 here is CASSPYREGTTNEKLFF. The DNA of the CDR3 is TGTGCCAGCTCACCTTACAGGGAGGGTACAACTAATGAAAAACTGTTTTTT. Filled out from reference TRBV18 and TRBJ1-4, the complete variable domain reads NAGVMQNPRHLVRRRGQEARLRCSPMKGHSHVYWYRQLPEEGLKFMVYLQKENIIDESGMPKERFSAEFPKEGPSILRIQQVVRGDSAAYFCASSPYREGTTNEKLFFGSGTQLSVL.

J is TRBJ1-4 and V is TRBV2; possibly TRBD1 for D (6 bases). From germline, CDR1 is SNHLY and CDR2 FYNNEI. The V gene lost 11 bases and the J gene lost 0 bases, with 16 bases spanning the gap. The CDR3 length is 15 residues. CDR3 bases: TGTGCCGGGGCAGCTCAGGGGACAACTAATGAAAAACTGTTTTTT. This gives the protein CAGAAQGTTNEKLFF.

This clone was counted a few times. The chain links TRBV2 to TRBJ2-7; D may be TRBD2 (5 bases). V was clipped by 6 bases and J by 2 bases, with 20 bases between them. The CDR3 contains 16 residues. Germline CDR1 SNHLY, CDR2 FYNNEI. CDR3 amino acids: CASRRRMGDSTYEQYF. The CDR3, as DNA: TGTGCCAGCAGAAGGCGAATGGGAGACTCGACCTACGAGCAGTACTTC.

CDR3 nucleotide sequence: TGTGCCAGCAGTTTAGGGGGACTAGCGGGAGATGGAGATACGCAGTATTTT. It translates to CASSLGGLAGDGDTQYF. The chain recombines TRBV28 with TRBJ2-3, with TRBD2 matching 14 bases. V shed 2 bases, J shed 5 bases, and the junction held 6 bases outside the gene matches. The germline V gene has CDR1 MDHEN and CDR2 SYDVKM. CDR3 length: 17 residues. Based on the CDR3 plus reference TRBV28 and TRBJ2-3, the full variable domain is DVKVTQSSRYLVKRTGEKVFLECVQDMDHENMFWYRQDPGLGLRLIYFSYDVKMKEKGDIPEGYSVSREKKERFSLILESASTNQTSMYLCASSLGGLAGDGDTQYFGPGTRLTVL.

This chain links TRBV28 with TRBJ2-7; no firm D call. Deletions cut 3 bases from V and 6 bases from J, with 6 bases between. Germline assignment: CDR1 MDHEN and CDR2 SYDVKM. The length of the CDR3 is 11 residues. The CDR3 is CASSFLREQYF. DNA of the CDR3: TGTGCCAGCAGTTTCCTCCGCGAGCAGTACTTC.

This clone was seen at least ten times. The V gene is TRBV11-2, the J gene TRBJ1-1; D is perhaps TRBD1 (6 bases). The germline gives CDR1 SGHAT, CDR2 FQNNGV. The CDR3 runs 18 residues. Trimming took off 5 bases at V and 0 bases at J, with 22 bases between the two ends. In DNA form, the CDR3 reads TGTGCCAGCAGCCCACACGGGGGGGCAGGTAGCATGAACACTGAAGCTTTCTTT. This sequence encodes CASSPHGGAGSMNTEAFF.

This sequence joins TRBV2 and TRBJ1-2, with D unclear. The CDR3 extends over 13 amino acids. Germline V gene data show CDR1 as SNHLY and CDR2 as FYNNEI. V was trimmed by 7 bases and J by 4 bases, leaving 13 bases between them. CDR3 amino acids: CASNPESPYGYTF. In nucleotides, the CDR3 is TGTGCCAGCAACCCGGAGAGTCCCTATGGCTACACCTTC.

This clone was detected once. Distinct nucleotide sequences in the sample also encode this CDR3. The chain's CDR3 is CASSLASGYNEQFF. The DNA of the CDR3 is TGCGCCAGCAGCTTGGCTAGCGGATACAATGAGCAGTTCTTC. The genes are TRBV5-1 and TRBJ2-1; 7 bases match TRBD2. The V segment lost 0 bases and the J segment 4 bases; nucleotides outside the gene matches: 1. CDR3 length equals 14 residues. Germline assignment: CDR1 SGHRS and CDR2 YFSETQ.

This sequence joins TRBV30 and TRBJ1-2, with D possibly being TRBD1 (5 bases). V lost 0 bases, J lost 4 bases, and 6 bases lay in between. Germline V CDR1 and CDR2: GTSNPN, SVGIG (reference sequence). The CDR3 has 12 residues. CDR3 amino acids: CAWSVTGYGYTF. DNA for the CDR3: TGTGCCTGGAGTGTAACAGGCTATGGCTACACCTTC.

The chain carries TRBV24-1 and TRBJ2-2; no firm D call. The length of the CDR3 is 15 residues. Germline V CDR1 and CDR2: KGHDR, SFDVKD. V gave up 3 bases and J gave up 1 base, with 8 bases separating them. CDR3 DNA: TGTGCCACCAGTGATGTAGTTCAGAACACCGGGGAGCTGTTTTTT. Protein product: CATSDVVQNTGELFF.

This clone was observed a handful of times. The V gene is TRBV6-6, the J gene TRBJ1-4; 9 bases match TRBD1. Germline loops: CDR1 MNHNY, CDR2 SVGAGI (reference sequence). The trim removed 6 bases at V and 8 bases at J, leaving 10 bases unmatched. The length of the CDR3 is 15 residues. CDR3 DNA: TGTGCCAGCAGCCAGGGACAGGGATCGGTCGAAAAACTGTTTTTT. Its protein product is CASSQGQGSVEKLFF.

This clone came up once. The V gene is TRBV18, the J gene TRBJ1-2; D unclear. The V and J ends lost 1 base and 2 bases respectively, with 8 bases between them. The CDR3 spans 14 residues. Germline CDR1 KGHSH, CDR2 LQKENI. The CDR3 nucleotides are TGTGCCAGCTCACCACGCGAGGTGAACTATGGCTACACCTTC. It encodes CASSPREVNYGYTF.

This clone was seen only once. The gene calls are TRBV19 and TRBJ1-4; 7 bases match TRBD1. The CDR3 is made up of 14 amino acids. Germline V gives CDR1 LNHDA, CDR2 SQIVND (reference sequence). Germline trimming cut 3 bases from V and 5 bases from J; bases unmatched to any gene: 3. CDR3 sequence reads: CASSMGQINEKLFF. As DNA, the CDR3 is TGTGCCAGTAGTATGGGACAGATAAATGAAAAACTGTTTTTT. Full variable domain (rest looked up from reference TRBV19 and TRBJ1-4): DGGITQSPKYLFRKEGQNVTLSCEQNLNHDAMYWYRQDPGQGLRLIYYSQIVNDFQKGDIAEGYSVSREKKESFPLTVTSAQKNPTAFYLCASSMGQINEKLFFGSGTQLSVL.

The V and J genes are TRBV27 and TRBJ2-2, with 9 bases aligning to TRBD1. Germline-derived CDR1 and CDR2 are MNHEY and SMNVEV (reference sequence). The CDR3 has 17 amino acids. V trimming: 5 bases; J trimming: 1 base; junction bases outside the gene matches: 8. Here the CDR3 DNA reads TGTGCCAGCAGTCCTACGTGGGGACAGGGGAACACCGGGGAGCTGTTTTTT. As protein: CASSPTWGQGNTGELFF.

This chain links TRBV30 with TRBJ2-7; tentative D call: TRBD1 (6 bases). Germline V lookup: CDR1 GTSNPN, CDR2 SVGIG (reference sequence). V lost 1 base, J lost 6 bases, and 13 bases lay in between. The CDR3 has 13 residues. The CDR3 bases are TGTGCCTGGAGTGCCCGGGGACAAAGCGAGCAGTACTTC. Translation gives CAWSARGQSEQYF.

This chain connects TRBV5-4 to TRBJ2-5; perhaps TRBD2 as D (6 bases). The ends were cut back, 1 base at V and 5 bases at J, with 15 bases in the middle. Looked up from germline, CDR1 is SGHNT and CDR2 is YYREEE (reference sequence). CDR3 length: 15 amino acids. As DNA, the CDR3 is TGTGCCAGCAGCTTGACTGGAACGGGAGTGGAGACCCAGTACTTC. Its protein is CASSLTGTGVETQYF.

The chain uses TRBV18 and TRBJ1-6; 7 bases are shared with TRBD1. Germline V gene lookup returns CDR1 KGHSH and CDR2 LQKENI. The CDR3 has 14 residues. Trimming took 5 bases from V and 7 from J; bases not matched to a gene: 5. CDR3 region: CASSGQDMNSPLHF. The CDR3 region has the DNA TGTGCCAGCTCAGGACAGGACATGAATTCACCCCTCCACTTT.

The chain links TRBV27 to TRBJ1-6; D not certain. The length of the CDR3 is 13 residues. The ends were cut back, 2 bases at V and 9 bases at J, with 8 bases in the middle. The germline V gene encodes CDR1 MNHEY and CDR2 SMNVEV (reference sequence). The CDR3 coding sequence is TGTGCCAGCAGTTTAAACTCCCTTTCACCCCTCCACTTT. This codes for CASSLNSLSPLHF.

This rearrangement joins TRBV27 to TRBJ2-3; 15 nucleotides agree with TRBD2. In germline, CDR1 is MNHEY, CDR2 SMNVEV (reference sequence). CDR3 size: 18 residues. V dropped 5 bases and J dropped 2; count of bases not matched to a gene: 8. The CDR3 sequence: CASSPGTSGRTITDTQYF. CDR3 bases: TGTGCCAGCAGTCCGGGGACTAGCGGGAGGACAATCACAGATACGCAGTATTTT.

The genes are TRBV5-4 and TRBJ1-5, with D possibly being TRBD1 (5 bases). Germline V gene lookup returns CDR1 SGHNT and CDR2 YYREEE (reference sequence). V gave up 0 bases and J gave up 5 bases, with 12 bases separating them. The CDR3 has 15 residues. CDR3 sequence reads: CASSLGGTADQPQHF. The DNA for the CDR3 is TGTGCCAGCAGCTTGGGCGGGACGGCCGATCAGCCCCAGCATTTT.

The rearrangement links TRBV24-1 to TRBJ2-5, with D possibly matching TRBD2 (5 bases). The ends were cut back, 3 bases at V and 4 bases at J, with 14 bases in the middle. The CDR3 consists of 15 residues. Germline V CDR1 and CDR2: KGHDR, SFDVKD. The CDR3 nucleotides are TGTGCCACCAGTGATCTGAAGGACTGGAGAGAGACCCAGTACTTC. It is translated as CATSDLKDWRETQYF.

The chain joins TRBV7-8 to TRBJ2-5; TRBD2 might be the D (6 bases). The germline V gene encodes CDR1 SGHVS and CDR2 FQNEAQ. The CDR3 contains 13 residues. The V end lost 5 bases, the J end lost 5 bases, and 12 bases lay between the germline ends. CDR3 bases: TGTGCCAGCAGCGCGGGACGGGGGGAGACCCAGTACTTC. Translating gives CASSAGRGETQYF.

V usage is TRBV5-1 and J usage is TRBJ2-3; no definite D call. The V gene's germline CDR1 is SGHRS and CDR2 YFSETQ. The CDR3 runs 14 residues. V was clipped by 0 bases and J by 5 bases, with 10 bases between them. The CDR3 reads CASSLASALDTQYF. CDR3 nucleotide sequence: TGCGCCAGCAGCTTGGCTTCAGCGTTAGATACGCAGTATTTT.